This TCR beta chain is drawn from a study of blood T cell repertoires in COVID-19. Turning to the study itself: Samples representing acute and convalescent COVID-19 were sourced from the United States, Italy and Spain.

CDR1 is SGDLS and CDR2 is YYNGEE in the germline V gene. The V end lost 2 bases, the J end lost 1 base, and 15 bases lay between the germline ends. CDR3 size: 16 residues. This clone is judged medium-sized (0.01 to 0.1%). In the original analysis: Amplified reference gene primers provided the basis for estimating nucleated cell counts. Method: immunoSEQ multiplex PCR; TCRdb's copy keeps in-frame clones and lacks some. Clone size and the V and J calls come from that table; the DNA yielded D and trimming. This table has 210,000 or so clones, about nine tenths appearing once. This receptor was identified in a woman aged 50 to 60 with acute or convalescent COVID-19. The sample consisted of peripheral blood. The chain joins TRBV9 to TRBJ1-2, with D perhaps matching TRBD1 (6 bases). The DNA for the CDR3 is TGTGCCAGCAGCGTTTGGGACAACGCCCTTAACTATGGCTACACCTTC. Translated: CASSVWDNALNYGYTF.